The source of this T cell receptor (beta chain) is a study of early T cells in non-severe SARS-CoV-2 infection (dated by TCRdb to the early 2020s). As for the study more broadly: Because TCR sequencing was done on bulk RNA from unsorted whole blood, the alpha and beta chains could not be paired. Results and caveats for the whole study, not just this receptor: VDJdb matching was skewed toward anti-spike CD8 responses and likely underestimated virus-specific expansions by missing private and CD4 specificities.

Of note for this clonotype: Its cognate antigen has yet to be identified. No base quality information exists; no much larger clone differs at one position.

Set within a cohort of healthcare workers in London, UK, this nested case-control study involved weekly PCR testing of nasopharyngeal swabs along with blood sampling. Healthcare workers were recruited between 23 and 31 March 2020, during the week of the UK lockdown, and were followed weekly for up to about 15 weeks. Taken from cysteine to phenylalanine, the CDR3 has 15 residues. The retained sequence is limited to the CDR3, 45 bases, with the frame set at the first base. Trimming removed 3 bases from V and 5 bases from J; the gene matches leave 7 bases unexplained. CDR1 and CDR2 are read off the germline V gene as MDHEN and SYDVKM. Library construction relied on 5' RACE. Sequenced using a NextSeq 500. Unique molecular identifiers were attached to individual cDNA molecules in the TCR library protocol so that sequencing error and PCR bias could be corrected. TCR alpha and beta chains were both sequenced, and the abundances of alpha and beta sequences in each sample were closely correlated with each other. Processing in the source paper ran as follows. V gene, J gene and CDR3 annotation of TCR sequences was performed with Decombinator V4. TCRs were defined as expanded if a significant change between any two time points was detected under a Poisson model with p below 0.0001. Abundances of TCRs were expressed as counts per million after normalisation to the total number of TCRs sequenced in each sample. TRAV1-2 paired with TRAJ12, TRAJ20 or TRAJ33 defined MAIT TCRs, while TRAV10 paired with TRAJ18 defined iNKT TCRs. A search of VDJdb, accessed on 1 November 2021, was run for TCRs annotated to CMV, EBV and SARS-CoV-2, with TCRs annotated for multiple antigens excluded. Using fastp trimming at Q25 and MiXCR clonotype assembly, TCRdb reanalyzed the public sequencing data and kept in-frame beta chains. Rows merge per CDR3 protein into single entries with the most common DNA and genes. These V and J calls rely on TCRdb rather than the paper's analysis. This sample has tens of thousands of distinct CDR3 sequences in its table, and around 11% of those were observed once. The leading ten clones occupy roughly 3% of the sample.

Sequenced here: whole blood, sampled at baseline. The TCR originated in an adult who was a healthcare worker with PCR-confirmed SARS-CoV-2 infection or an uninfected control (not recorded which). The rearranged segments are TRBV28 and TRBJ1-1; TRBD1 fits 9 bases in the junction. The nucleotides are TGTGCCAGCAGTTTTCTACAGGGGGCGGGGACTGAAGCTTTCTTT. Its protein reads: CASSFLQGAGTEAFF.